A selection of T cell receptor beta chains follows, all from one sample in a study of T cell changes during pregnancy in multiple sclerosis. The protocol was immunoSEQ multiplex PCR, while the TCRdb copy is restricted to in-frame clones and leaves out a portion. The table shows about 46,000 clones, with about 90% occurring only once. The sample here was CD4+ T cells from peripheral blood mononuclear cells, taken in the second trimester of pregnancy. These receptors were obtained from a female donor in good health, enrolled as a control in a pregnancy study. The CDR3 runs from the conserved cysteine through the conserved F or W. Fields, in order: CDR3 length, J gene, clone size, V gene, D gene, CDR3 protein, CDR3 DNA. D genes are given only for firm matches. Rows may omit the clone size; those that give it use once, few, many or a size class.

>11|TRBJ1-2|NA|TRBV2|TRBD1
CASTATGFHTF
TGTGCCAGCACCGCGACAGGGTTCCACACCTTC
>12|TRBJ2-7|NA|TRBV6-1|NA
CASRRSQYEQYF
TGTGCCAGCAGGCGGAGTCAGTACGAGCAGTACTTC
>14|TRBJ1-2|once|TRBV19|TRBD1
CASSMMGQDYGYTF
TGTGCCAGTAGTATGATGGGACAGGACTATGGCTACACCTTC
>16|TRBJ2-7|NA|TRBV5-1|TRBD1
CASSLAPDRGSYEQYF
TGCGCCAGCAGCTTGGCTCCGGACAGGGGCTCCTACGAGCAGTACTTC
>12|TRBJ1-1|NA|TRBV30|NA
CAWSVSVSEAFF
TGTGCCTGGAGTGTTTCGGTATCTGAAGCTTTCTTT
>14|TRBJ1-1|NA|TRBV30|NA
CACIDRGRGTEAFF
TGTGCCTGCATTGATCGAGGGCGGGGCACTGAAGCTTTCTTT
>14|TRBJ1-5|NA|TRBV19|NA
CASSMTAFNQPQHF
TGTGCCAGTAGTATGACAGCTTTCAATCAGCCCCAGCATTTT
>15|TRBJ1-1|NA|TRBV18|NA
CASSPGGAGYTEAFF
TGTGCCAGCTCACCAGGGGGCGCAGGTTACACTGAAGCTTTCTTT
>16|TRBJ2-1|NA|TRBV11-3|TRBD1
CASSLGPGQGANEQFF
TGTGCCAGCAGCCTTGGACCGGGACAGGGGGCCAATGAGCAGTTCTTC
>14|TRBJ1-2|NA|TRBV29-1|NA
CSVEDGWGDWGYTF
TGCAGCGTTGAAGACGGATGGGGAGACTGGGGCTACACCTTC
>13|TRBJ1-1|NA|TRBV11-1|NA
CASSVDSNTEAFF
TGTGCCAGCAGCGTGGACAGTAACACTGAAGCTTTCTTT
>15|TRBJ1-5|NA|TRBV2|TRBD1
CASMRGDRGNQPQHF
TGTGCCAGCATGAGGGGGGACAGGGGCAATCAGCCCCAGCATTTT
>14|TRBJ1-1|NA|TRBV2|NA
CASSGTRQNTEAFF
TGTGCCAGCAGTGGGACTCGACAAAACACTGAAGCTTTCTTT
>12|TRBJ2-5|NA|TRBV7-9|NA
CASSRVGETQYF
TGTGCCAGCAGCCGGGTCGGAGAGACCCAGTACTTC
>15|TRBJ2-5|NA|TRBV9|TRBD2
CASSISGLAEETQYF
TGTGCCAGCAGCATAAGCGGACTAGCGGAAGAGACCCAGTACTTC
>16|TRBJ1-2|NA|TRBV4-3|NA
CASSQARGHESYGYTF
TGCGCCAGCAGCCAAGCAAGGGGCCACGAATCCTATGGCTACACCTTC
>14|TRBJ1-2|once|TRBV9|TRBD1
CASSVSRDSYGYTF
TGTGCCAGCAGCGTTTCCCGGGACAGCTATGGCTACACCTTC
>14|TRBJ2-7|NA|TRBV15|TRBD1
CATSSDRGGIEQYF
TGTGCCACCAGCAGCGACAGGGGTGGTATCGAGCAGTACTTC
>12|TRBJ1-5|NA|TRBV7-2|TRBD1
CASSLVGQGQHF
TGTGCCAGCAGCTTGGTCGGACAGGGCCAGCATTTT
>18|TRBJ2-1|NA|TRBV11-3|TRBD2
CASSLGVRAGGTYNEQFF
TGTGCCAGCAGCTTAGGGGTCCGAGCGGGGGGGACTTACAATGAGCAGTTCTTC
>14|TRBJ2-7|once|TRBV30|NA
CAYSLTVTGSEQYF
TGTGCCTACAGCCTGACAGTAACTGGGTCCGAGCAGTACTTC
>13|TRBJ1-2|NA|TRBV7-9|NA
CASSLEQSYGYTF
TGTGCCAGCAGCTTAGAACAAAGCTATGGCTACACCTTC
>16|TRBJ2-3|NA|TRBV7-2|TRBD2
CASSSGLAAMKDTQYF
TGTGCCAGCAGCTCGGGACTAGCGGCCATGAAGGATACGCAGTATTTT
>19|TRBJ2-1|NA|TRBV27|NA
CASSLRPPLTRGADNEQFF
TGTGCCAGCAGTCTTCGACCACCCCTTACCCGGGGGGCTGACAATGAGCAGTTCTTC
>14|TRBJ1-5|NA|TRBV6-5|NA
CASRPFGGNQPQHF
TGTGCCAGCAGGCCCTTCGGAGGGAATCAGCCCCAGCATTTT
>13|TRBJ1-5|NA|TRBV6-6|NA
CASSYAGRQPQHF
TGTGCCAGCAGTTATGCAGGGCGTCAGCCCCAGCATTTT
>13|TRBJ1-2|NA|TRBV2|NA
CASSERGNYGYTF
TGTGCCAGCAGTGAAAGGGGTAACTATGGCTACACCTTC
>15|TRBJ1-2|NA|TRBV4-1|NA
CASSQGGVGRDGYTF
TGCGCCAGCAGCCAAGGGGGGGTTGGTCGTGATGGCTACACCTTC
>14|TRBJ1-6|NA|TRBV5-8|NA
CASSLATTGSPLHF
TGTGCCAGCAGCTTGGCGACCACGGGTTCACCCCTCCACTTT
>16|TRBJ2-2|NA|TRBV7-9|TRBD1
CASSYLTGGLTGELFF
TGTGCCAGCAGCTACCTCACAGGGGGTCTAACCGGGGAGCTGTTTTTT
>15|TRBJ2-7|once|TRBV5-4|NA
CASSLAFGNSYEQYF
TGTGCCAGCAGCTTGGCCTTCGGGAACTCCTACGAGCAGTACTTC
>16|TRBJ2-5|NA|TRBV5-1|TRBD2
CASSLLLAGGQETQYF
TGCGCCAGCAGCTTGCTACTAGCGGGGGGGCAAGAGACCCAGTACTTC
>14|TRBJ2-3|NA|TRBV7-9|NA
CASSLDISTDTQYF
TGTGCCAGCAGCTTAGACATTAGCACAGATACGCAGTATTTT
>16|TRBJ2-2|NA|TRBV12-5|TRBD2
CASLQREGEGTGELFF
TGTGCTAGCCTGCAAAGGGAGGGCGAGGGCACCGGGGAGCTGTTTTTT
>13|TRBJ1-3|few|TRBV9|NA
CASSPPRGNTIYF
TGTGCCAGCAGCCCCCCCAGAGGAAACACCATATATTTT
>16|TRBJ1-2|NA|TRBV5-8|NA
CASSLEGGAVRYGYTF
TGTGCCAGCAGCTTGGAGGGGGGGGCTGTCCGCTATGGCTACACCTTC
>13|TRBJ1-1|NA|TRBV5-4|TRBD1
CASSLGGTGEAFF
TGTGCCAGCAGCTTAGGGGGCACGGGTGAAGCTTTCTTT
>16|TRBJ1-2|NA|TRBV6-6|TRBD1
CASSYSRGQGDYGYTF
TGTGCCAGCAGTTACTCGAGGGGGCAGGGAGACTATGGCTACACCTTC
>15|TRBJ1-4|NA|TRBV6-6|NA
CASSTQTPPGEKLFF
TGTGCCAGCAGTACTCAGACTCCGCCGGGGGAAAAACTGTTTTTT
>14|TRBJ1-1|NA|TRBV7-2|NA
CASSLQGDLTEAFF
TGTGCCAGCAGCCTTCAGGGTGATCTAACTGAAGCTTTCTTT
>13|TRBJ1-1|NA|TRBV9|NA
CASSVDTQAEAFF
TGTGCCAGCAGCGTAGATACACAGGCTGAAGCTTTCTTT
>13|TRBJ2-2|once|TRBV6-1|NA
CASREALFGELFF
TGTGCCAGCAGGGAGGCCCTATTTGGGGAGCTGTTTTTT
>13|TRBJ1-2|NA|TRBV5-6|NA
CASSLAGNYGYTF
TGTGCCAGCAGCTTGGCAGGAAACTATGGCTACACCTTC
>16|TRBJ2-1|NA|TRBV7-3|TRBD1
CASSISGTGNTNEQFF
TGTGCCAGCAGCATCTCCGGGACAGGGAATACAAATGAGCAGTTCTTC
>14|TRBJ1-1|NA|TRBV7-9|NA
CASSLQGRNTEAFF
TGTGCCAGCAGCTTACAGGGGAGGAACACTGAAGCTTTCTTT
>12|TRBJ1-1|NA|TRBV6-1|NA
CASSRVSTEAFF
TGTGCCAGCAGCAGGGTGAGCACTGAAGCTTTCTTT
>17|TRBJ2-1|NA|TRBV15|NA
CATSRDRGAFPNNEQFF
TGTGCCACCAGCAGAGATCGCGGGGCTTTTCCCAACAATGAGCAGTTCTTC
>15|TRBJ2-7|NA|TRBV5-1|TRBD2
CASSLTSGGEGEQYF
TGCGCCAGCAGCCTTACTAGCGGGGGCGAAGGCGAGCAGTACTTC
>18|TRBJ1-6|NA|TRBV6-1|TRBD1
CASSEIWGTGTYNSPLHF
TGTGCCAGCAGTGAAATTTGGGGGACAGGTACCTATAATTCACCCCTCCACTTT
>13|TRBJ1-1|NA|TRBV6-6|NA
CASSWGENTEAFF
TGTGCCAGCAGTTGGGGGGAGAACACTGAAGCTTTCTTT
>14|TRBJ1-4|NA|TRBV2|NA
CASSVDRNREKLFF
TGTGCCAGCAGTGTAGACAGGAATCGTGAAAAACTGTTTTTT
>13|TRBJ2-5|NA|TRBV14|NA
CASSSLGRETQYF
TGTGCCAGCAGCTCCCTTGGTCGGGAGACCCAGTACTTC
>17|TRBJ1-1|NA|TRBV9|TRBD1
CASSVGTGGRVGTEAFF
TGTGCCAGCAGCGTAGGTACAGGGGGGCGTGTGGGCACTGAAGCTTTCTTT
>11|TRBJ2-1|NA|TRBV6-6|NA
CASRGSVEQFF
TGTGCCAGCAGGGGTAGCGTTGAGCAGTTCTTC
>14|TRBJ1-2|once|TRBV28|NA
CASSFGAGHYGYTF
TGTGCCAGCAGTTTTGGGGCAGGGCACTATGGCTACACCTTC
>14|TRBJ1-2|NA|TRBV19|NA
CASKSGYPNYGYTF
TGTGCCAGTAAATCGGGGTATCCCAACTATGGCTACACCTTC
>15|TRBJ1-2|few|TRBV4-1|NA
CASSQVQGMSAGYTF
TGCGCCAGCAGCCAAGTCCAGGGAATGTCGGCTGGCTACACCTTC